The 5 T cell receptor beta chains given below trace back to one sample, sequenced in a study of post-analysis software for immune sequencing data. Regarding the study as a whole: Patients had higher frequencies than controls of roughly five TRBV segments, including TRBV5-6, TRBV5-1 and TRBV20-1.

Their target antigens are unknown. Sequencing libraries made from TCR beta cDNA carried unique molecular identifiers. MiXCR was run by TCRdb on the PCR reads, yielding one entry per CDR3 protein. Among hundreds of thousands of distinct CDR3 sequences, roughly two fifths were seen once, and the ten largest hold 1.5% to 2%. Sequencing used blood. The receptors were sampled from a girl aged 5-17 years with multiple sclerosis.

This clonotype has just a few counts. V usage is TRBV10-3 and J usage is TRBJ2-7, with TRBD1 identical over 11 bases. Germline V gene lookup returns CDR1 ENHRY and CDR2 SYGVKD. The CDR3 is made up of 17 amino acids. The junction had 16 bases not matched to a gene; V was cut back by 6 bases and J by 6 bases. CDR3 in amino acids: CAISPRGQGGMVTEQYF. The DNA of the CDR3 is TGTGCCATCAGCCCGAGGGGACAGGGGGGAATGGTGACCGAGCAGTACTTC.

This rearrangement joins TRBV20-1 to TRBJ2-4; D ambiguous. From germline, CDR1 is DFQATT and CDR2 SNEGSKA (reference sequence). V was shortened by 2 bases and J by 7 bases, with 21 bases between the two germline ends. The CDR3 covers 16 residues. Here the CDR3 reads CSARPDSRSEENIQYF. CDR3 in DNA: TGCAGTGCTAGACCCGACTCTAGAAGCGAGGAGAACATTCAGTACTTC.

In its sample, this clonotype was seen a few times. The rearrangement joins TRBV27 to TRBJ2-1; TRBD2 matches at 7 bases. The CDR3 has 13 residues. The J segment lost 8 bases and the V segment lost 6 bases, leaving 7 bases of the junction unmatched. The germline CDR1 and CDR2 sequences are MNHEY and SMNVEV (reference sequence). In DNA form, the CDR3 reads TGTGCCAGCAGGGGGACTACCCTCGATGAGCAGTTCTTC. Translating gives CASRGTTLDEQFF.

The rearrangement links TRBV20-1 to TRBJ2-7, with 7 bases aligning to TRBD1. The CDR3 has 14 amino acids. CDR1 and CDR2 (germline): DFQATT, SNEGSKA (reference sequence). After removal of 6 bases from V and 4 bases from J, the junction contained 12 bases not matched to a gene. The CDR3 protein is CSATRRLTGYEQYF. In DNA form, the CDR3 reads TGCAGTGCCACTCGAAGATTGACAGGGTACGAGCAGTACTTC.

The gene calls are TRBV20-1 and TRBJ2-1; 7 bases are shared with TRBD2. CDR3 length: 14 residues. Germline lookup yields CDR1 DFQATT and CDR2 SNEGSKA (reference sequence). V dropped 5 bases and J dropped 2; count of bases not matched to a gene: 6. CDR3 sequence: CSALREYAYNEQFF. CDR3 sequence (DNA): TGCAGTGCTCTGCGGGAGTACGCCTACAATGAGCAGTTCTTC.